This T cell receptor beta chain comes out of a study of blood T cell repertoires in COVID-19. Study-wide context: From the United States, Italy and Spain came samples of acute and convalescent COVID-19. T cells, B-cell-depleted T cells, or PBMCs supplied cDNA or gDNA.

In the original workflow: Amplification of reference gene primers was used by the study to estimate nucleated cell counts. Only in-frame clones appear in the TCRdb table, and some are missing; sequencing was by immunoSEQ multiplex PCR. That table supplies the V and J calls and clone size; D and trimming were determined from the DNA. The sample records around 150,000 clones, 92% being singletons. Seattle participants joined during active infection and were tracked over time. Material: peripheral blood. This clonotype was obtained from a man in his thirties or forties with COVID-19, enrolled during active disease.

The CDR3 protein is CATSDRGSDRSYNEQFF. CDR3 DNA: TGTGCCACCAGTGATCGAGGGTCGGACAGGAGCTACAATGAGCAGTTCTTC. The V and J genes are TRBV24-1 and TRBJ2-1; TRBD1 aligns across 7 bases. The CDR3 is 17 amino acids. From germline, CDR1 is KGHDR and CDR2 SFDVKD. After removal of 3 bases from V and 3 bases from J, the junction contained 10 bases not matched to a gene.